Listed below are T cell receptor beta chains from one sample, sequenced in a study of blood T cell repertoires in COVID-19. TCRdb keeps only in-frame clones here, not all; method: immunoSEQ multiplex PCR. Altogether 100,000 to 120,000 clones are present, around 90% being singletons, with the ten largest covering about 4.8%. The sample consisted of peripheral blood. The receptor source for this set is a woman aged 45-59 years with acute or convalescent COVID-19. Both conserved end residues are part of each CDR3. The D gene is left open where the match is weak. Size values are once, few and many counts, or a class for expanded clones, and some rows have none.

clone_size | j_call | d_call | v_call | cdr3_aa | cdr3_nt
NA | TRBJ2-7 | TRBD1 | TRBV4-2 | CASSQDRQGAAYEQYF | TGTGCCAGCAGCCAAGATCGGCAGGGGGCCGCCTACGAGCAGTACTTC
NA | TRBJ2-1 | TRBD2 | TRBV2 | CASSERTSGRNEQFF | TGTGCCAGCAGCGAGAGGACTAGCGGGAGGAATGAGCAGTTCTTC
NA | TRBJ2-7 | TRBD1 | TRBV5-6 | CASSPGQGYYEQYF | TGTGCCAGCAGCCCGGGACAGGGATACTACGAGCAGTACTTC
NA | TRBJ2-1 | NA | TRBV9 | CASSVASLGLGGNEQFF | TGTGCCAGCAGCGTAGCTTCCTTAGGACTAGGGGGCAATGAGCAGTTCTTC
NA | TRBJ2-7 | TRBD1 | TRBV11-2 | CASSRTGNEQYF | TGTGCCAGCAGCCGGACAGGGAACGAGCAGTACTTC
once | TRBJ2-7 | NA | TRBV4-3 | CASSQDLGGGEYEQYF | TGCGCCAGCAGCCAAGATTTGGGTGGAGGGGAATACGAGCAGTACTTC
few | TRBJ2-1 | NA | TRBV12-3/TRBV12-4 | CASSPGGPKGFF | TGTGCCAGCAGTCCTGGCGGTCCCAAAGGGTTCTTC
NA | TRBJ2-7 | NA | TRBV24-1 | CAPPLPPGSHYEQYF | TGTGCCCCCCCCCTGCCACCAGGCAGCCACTACGAGCAGTACTTC
NA | TRBJ2-3 | NA | TRBV7-2 | CASSINRVPDTQYF | TGTGCCAGCAGCATCAACCGGGTCCCAGATACGCAGTATTTT
NA | TRBJ1-4 | NA | TRBV2 | CASSTQGINEKLFF | TGTGCCAGCAGTACTCAGGGGATTAATGAAAAACTGTTTTTT
NA | TRBJ1-1 | TRBD1 | TRBV3-1/TRBV3-2 | CASSLQGARETEAFF | TGTGCCAGCAGCTTGCAGGGGGCGCGGGAGACTGAAGCTTTCTTT
NA | TRBJ2-7 | TRBD1 | TRBV19 | CATKPGQGRFVYF | TGTGCCACCAAGCCGGGACAGGGAAGGTTTGTGTACTTC
once | TRBJ1-6 | NA | TRBV19 | CASSSRVQTNTRLSPLHF | TGTGCCAGTAGTAGTCGAGTACAGACGAACACGCGCCTTTCACCCCTCCACTTT
NA | TRBJ2-2 | TRBD2 | TRBV24-1 | CATRNRGGTGELFF | TGTGCCACCAGGAATCGGGGGGGCACCGGGGAGCTGTTTTTT
NA | TRBJ1-2 | TRBD1 | TRBV9 | CASSATGVVSYGYTF | TGTGCCAGCAGCGCGACAGGGGTGGTTAGCTATGGCTACACCTTC
NA | TRBJ1-3 | NA | TRBV25-1 | CASSAPPGGVLGNTIYF | TGTGCCAGCAGTGCCCCGCCCGGGGGAGTTTTAGGAAACACCATATATTTT
once | TRBJ2-3 | NA | TRBV5-1 | CASSLRQGDTQYF | TGCGCCAGCAGCTTGCGGCAGGGAGATACGCAGTATTTT
NA | TRBJ1-2 | NA | TRBV19 | CASSIGQGMGGYTF | TGTGCCAGTAGTATCGGGCAGGGAATGGGAGGCTACACCTTC
NA | TRBJ1-4 | TRBD1 | TRBV7-8 | CASSLGQGGVNEKLFF | TGTGCCAGCAGCTTAGGACAGGGGGGAGTTAATGAAAAACTGTTTTTT
NA | TRBJ2-2 | NA | TRBV9 | CASSPGGSNTGELFF | TGTGCCAGCAGCCCTGGGGGGAGTAACACCGGGGAGCTGTTTTTT
NA | TRBJ2-1 | TRBD1 | TRBV6-1 | CASSERETGMNEQFF | TGTGCCAGCAGTGAAAGGGAGACAGGGATGAATGAGCAGTTCTTC
NA | TRBJ2-2 | TRBD2 | TRBV4-2 | CASSDPGGDSNTGELFF | TGTGCCAGCAGCGACCCGGGGGGGGACTCTAACACCGGGGAGCTGTTTTTT
NA | TRBJ1-1 | NA | TRBV21-1 | CASSNLRQREPNTEAFF | TGTGCCAGCAGCAATTTGAGACAGCGAGAACCGAACACTGAAGCTTTCTTT
NA | TRBJ1-2 | NA | TRBV5-4 | CASSLQGGVGYTF | TGTGCCAGCAGCTTGCAGGGAGGAGTTGGCTACACCTTC
NA | TRBJ1-1 | TRBD1 | TRBV6-1 | CASSEVLNRGRGAFF | TGTGCCAGCAGTGAAGTTCTGAACAGGGGACGTGGAGCTTTCTTT
NA | TRBJ1-2 | NA | TRBV4-3 | CASSQYTGSRYGYTF | TGCGCCAGCAGCCAATATACAGGATCGAGATATGGCTACACCTTC
NA | TRBJ2-3 | TRBD2 | TRBV24-1 | CATSDLGAGTLQDTQYF | TGTGCCACCAGTGATTTAGGAGCGGGGACCTTGCAAGATACGCAGTATTTT